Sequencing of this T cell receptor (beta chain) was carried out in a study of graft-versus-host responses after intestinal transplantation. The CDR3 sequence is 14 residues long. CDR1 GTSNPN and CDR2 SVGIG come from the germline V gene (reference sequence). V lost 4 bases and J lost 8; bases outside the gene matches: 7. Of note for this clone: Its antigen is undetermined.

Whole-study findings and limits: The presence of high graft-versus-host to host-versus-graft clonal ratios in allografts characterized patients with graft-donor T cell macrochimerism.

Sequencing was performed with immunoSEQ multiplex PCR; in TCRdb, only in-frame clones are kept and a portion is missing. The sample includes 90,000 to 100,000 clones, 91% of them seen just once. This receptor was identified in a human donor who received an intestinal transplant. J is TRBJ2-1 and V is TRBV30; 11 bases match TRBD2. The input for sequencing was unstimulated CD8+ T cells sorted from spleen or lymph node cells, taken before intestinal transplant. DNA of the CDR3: TGTGCCTGGAATATAGCGGGGGGGCCGGATGAGCAGTTCTTC. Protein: CAWNIAGGPDEQFF.